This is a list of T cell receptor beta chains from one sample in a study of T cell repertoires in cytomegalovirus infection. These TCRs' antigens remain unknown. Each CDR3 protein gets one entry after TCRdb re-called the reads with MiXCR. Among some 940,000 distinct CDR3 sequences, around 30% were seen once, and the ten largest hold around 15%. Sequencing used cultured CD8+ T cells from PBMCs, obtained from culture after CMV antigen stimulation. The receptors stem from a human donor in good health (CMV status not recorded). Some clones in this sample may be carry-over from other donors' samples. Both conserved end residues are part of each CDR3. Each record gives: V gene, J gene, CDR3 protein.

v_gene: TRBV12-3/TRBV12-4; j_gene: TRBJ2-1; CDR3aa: CASSFLRDRRNHNEQFF
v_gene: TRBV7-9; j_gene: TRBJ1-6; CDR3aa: CASSLRAPPRGAYNSPLHF
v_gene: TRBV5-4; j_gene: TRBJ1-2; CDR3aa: CASQEFPDRAYGYTF
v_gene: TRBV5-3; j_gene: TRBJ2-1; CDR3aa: CASSSGTPNSYNEQFF
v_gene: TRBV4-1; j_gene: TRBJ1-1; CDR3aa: CASSPHRGSEAFF
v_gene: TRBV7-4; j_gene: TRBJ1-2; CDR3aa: CAHGTGTDSENYGYTF
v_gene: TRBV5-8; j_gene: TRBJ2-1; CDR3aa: CASSYQFF
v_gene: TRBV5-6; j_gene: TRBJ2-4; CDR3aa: CASSSDRGAKNIQYF
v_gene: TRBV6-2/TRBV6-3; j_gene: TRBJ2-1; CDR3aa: CASSYLAGPDEQFF
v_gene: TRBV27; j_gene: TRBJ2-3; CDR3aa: CASNKGTRPTDTQYF
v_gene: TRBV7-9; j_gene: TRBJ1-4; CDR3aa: CASSLAGGNEKLFF
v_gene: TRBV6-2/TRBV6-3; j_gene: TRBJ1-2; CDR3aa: CASNPFQGFVNYGYTF
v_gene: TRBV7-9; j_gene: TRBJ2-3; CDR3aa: CASSLVLRALIDTQYF
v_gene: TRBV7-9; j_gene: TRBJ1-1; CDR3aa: CASSSPRGNTEAFF
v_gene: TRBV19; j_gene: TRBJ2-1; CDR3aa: CASTPEGASPPDEQFF
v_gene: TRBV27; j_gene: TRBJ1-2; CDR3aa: CASSFGAGNRGYTF
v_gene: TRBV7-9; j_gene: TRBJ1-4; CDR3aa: CASSSSVEKLFF
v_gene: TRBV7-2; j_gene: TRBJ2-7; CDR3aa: CASTRGDEQYF
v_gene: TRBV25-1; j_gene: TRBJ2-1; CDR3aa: CASSEQGTNYNEQFF
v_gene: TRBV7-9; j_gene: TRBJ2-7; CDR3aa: CASSLALRQGSLHEQYF
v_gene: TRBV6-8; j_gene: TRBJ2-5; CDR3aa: CASRPGGWETQYF
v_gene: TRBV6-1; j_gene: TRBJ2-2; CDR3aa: CASSEWPGTGELFF
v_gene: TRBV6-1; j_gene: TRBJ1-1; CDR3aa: CASSQHGADTEAFF
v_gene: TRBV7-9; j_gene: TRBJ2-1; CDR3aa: CASSPPSGGTYNEQFF
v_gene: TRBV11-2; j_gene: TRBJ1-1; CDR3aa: CASSLGGQRNTEAFF
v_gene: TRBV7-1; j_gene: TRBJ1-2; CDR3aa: CASSSSFEFNYGYTF
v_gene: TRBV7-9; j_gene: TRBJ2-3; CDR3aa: CASSSSMTGPDTQYF
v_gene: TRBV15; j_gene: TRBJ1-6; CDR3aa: CATSREGWSSYNSPLHF
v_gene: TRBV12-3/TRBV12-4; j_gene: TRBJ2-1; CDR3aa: CASNPTSGLLNEQFF
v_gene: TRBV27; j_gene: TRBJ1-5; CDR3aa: CASSFGARAQPQHF
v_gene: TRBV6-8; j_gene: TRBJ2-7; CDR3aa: CASKPGTAQSSYEQYF
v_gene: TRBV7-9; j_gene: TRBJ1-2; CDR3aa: CASSSVGGSNYGYTF
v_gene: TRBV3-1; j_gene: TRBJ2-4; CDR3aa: CASSAREGGARDIQYF
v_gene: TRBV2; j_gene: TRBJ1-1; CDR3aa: CASSATGARNTEAFF
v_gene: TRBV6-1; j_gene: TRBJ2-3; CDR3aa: CASRYRTSGLTDTQYF
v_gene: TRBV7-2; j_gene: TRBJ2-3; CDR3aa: CASSFGRGGIDTQYF
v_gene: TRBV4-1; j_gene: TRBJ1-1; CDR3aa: CASSQATGENTEAFF
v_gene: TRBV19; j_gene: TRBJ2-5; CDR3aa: CASSILWGTGLQETQYF
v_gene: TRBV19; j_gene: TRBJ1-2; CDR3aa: CASSILGYGYTF
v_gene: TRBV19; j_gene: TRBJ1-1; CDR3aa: CASSIEGFTEAFF
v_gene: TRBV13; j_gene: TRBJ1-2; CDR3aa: CASSLAPTGTGWANYGYTF
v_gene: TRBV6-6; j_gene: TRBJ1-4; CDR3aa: CASSPPTGINEKLFF
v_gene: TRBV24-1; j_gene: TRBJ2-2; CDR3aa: CATSTGYPGELFF
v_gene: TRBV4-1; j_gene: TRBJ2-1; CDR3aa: CASSPPPGLVYNEQFF
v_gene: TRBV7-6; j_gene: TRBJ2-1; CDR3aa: CASQLGDNEQFF
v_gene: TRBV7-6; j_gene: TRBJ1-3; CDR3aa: CASSFRTVGSGNTIYF
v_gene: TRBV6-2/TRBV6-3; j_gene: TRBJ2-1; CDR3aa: CASSYSGQGADEQFF
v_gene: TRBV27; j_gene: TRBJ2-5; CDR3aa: CASSALPGGGAEETQYF
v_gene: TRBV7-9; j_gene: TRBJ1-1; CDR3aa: CASSLIAGRRNTEAFF
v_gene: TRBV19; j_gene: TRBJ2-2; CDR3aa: CASITETGELFF
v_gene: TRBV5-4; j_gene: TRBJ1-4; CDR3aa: CASSRLQEKEKLFF
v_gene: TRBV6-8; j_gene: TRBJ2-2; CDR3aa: CASTERGGPTGELFF
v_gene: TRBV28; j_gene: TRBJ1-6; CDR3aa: CASRLDRGDSPLHF
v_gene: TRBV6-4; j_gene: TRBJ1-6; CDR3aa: CPSSVKGQNNSPLHF